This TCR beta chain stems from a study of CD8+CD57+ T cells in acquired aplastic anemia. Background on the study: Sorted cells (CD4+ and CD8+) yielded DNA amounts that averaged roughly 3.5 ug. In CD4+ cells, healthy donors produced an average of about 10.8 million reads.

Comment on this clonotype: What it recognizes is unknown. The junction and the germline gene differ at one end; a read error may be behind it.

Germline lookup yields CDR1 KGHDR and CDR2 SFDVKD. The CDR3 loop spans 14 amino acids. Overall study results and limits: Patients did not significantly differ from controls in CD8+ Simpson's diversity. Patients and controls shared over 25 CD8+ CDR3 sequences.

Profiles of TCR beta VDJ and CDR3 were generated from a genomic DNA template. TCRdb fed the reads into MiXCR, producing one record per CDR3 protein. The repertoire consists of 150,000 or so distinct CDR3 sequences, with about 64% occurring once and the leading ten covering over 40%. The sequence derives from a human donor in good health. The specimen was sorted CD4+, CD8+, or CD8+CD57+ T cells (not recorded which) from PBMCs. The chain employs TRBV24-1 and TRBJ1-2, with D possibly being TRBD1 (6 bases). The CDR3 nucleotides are TGTGCCACCAGTTTGGCAGGGGCTAAATATGGCTACACCTTC. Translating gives CATSLAGAKYGYTF.